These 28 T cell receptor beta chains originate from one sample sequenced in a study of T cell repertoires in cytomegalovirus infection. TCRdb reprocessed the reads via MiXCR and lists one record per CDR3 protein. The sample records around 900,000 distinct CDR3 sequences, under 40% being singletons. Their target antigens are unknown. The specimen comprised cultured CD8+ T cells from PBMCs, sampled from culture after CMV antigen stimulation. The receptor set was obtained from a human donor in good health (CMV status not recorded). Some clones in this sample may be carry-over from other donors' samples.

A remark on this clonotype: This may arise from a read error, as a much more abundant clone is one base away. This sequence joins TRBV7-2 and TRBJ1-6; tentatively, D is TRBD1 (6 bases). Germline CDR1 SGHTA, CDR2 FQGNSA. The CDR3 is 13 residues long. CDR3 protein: CVSSFGGGSPLHF. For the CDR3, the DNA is TGTGTCAGCAGCTTCGGGGGCGGGTCACCCCTCCACTTT.

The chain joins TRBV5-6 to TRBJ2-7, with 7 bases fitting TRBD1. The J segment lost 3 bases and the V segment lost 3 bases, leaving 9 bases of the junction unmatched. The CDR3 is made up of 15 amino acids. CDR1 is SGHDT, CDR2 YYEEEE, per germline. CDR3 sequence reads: CASSYGTASLYEQYF. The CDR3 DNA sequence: TGTGCCAGCAGCTACGGGACAGCTTCCCTCTACGAGCAGTACTTC.

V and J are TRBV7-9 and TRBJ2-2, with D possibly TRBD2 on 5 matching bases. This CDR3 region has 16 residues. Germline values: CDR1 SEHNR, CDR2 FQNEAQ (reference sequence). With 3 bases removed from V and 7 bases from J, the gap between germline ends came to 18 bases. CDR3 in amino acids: CASSFPHSKRDGELFF. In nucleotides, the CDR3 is TGTGCCAGCAGCTTCCCGCATTCTAAACGGGACGGGGAGCTGTTTTTT.

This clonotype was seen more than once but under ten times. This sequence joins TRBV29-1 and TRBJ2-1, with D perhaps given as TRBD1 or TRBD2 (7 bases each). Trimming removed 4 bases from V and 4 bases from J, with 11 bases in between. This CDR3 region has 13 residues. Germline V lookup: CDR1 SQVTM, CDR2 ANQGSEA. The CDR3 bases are TGCAGCGTTGCAGGGGGACTATACAATGAGCAGTTCTTC. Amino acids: CSVAGGLYNEQFF.

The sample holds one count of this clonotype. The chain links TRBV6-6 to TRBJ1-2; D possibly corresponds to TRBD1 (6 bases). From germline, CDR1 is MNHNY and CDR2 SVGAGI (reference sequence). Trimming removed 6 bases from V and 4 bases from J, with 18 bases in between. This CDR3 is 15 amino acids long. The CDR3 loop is CASRYAAGATYGYTF. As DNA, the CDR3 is TGTGCCAGCAGGTACGCCGCGGGGGCCACCTATGGCTACACCTTC.

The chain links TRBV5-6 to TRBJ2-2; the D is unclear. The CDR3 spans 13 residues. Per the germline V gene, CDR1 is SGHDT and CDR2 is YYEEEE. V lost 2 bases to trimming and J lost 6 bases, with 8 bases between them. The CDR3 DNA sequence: TGTGCCAGCAGCTTCCTTCTGGCCGGGGAGCTGTTTTTT. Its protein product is CASSFLLAGELFF.

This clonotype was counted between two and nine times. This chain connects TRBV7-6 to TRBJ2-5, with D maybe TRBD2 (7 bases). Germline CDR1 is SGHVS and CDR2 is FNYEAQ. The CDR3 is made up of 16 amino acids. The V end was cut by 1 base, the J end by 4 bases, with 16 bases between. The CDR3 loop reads CASSLELRGQLETQYF. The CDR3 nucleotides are TGTGCCAGCAGCTTAGAGTTGCGGGGGCAGTTAGAGACCCAGTACTTC.

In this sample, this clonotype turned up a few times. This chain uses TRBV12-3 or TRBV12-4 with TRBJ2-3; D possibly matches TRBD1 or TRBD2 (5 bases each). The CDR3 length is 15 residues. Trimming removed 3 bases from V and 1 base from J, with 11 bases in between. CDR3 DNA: TGTGCCAGCAGTTTCCAGGGAGTGGGCACAGATACGCAGTATTTT. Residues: CASSFQGVGTDTQYF.

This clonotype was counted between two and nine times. The CDR3 region has the DNA TGTGCCAGCAGTGAATTAGGGACAGGGGGAACACCCCTCCACTTT. Its translation is CASSELGTGGTPLHF. The chain couples TRBV2 to TRBJ1-6; 11 bases agree with TRBD1. Germline V gene sequence: CDR1 SNHLY, CDR2 FYNNEI. This CDR3 has 15 amino acids. The junction had 5 bases not matched to a gene; V was cut back by 2 bases and J by 11 bases. Variable domain in full (rest from reference TRBV2 and TRBJ1-6): EPEVTQTPSHQVTQMGQEVILRCVPISNHLYFYWYRQILGQKVEFLVSFYNNEISEKSEIFDDQFSVERPDGSNFTLKIRSTKLEDSAMYFCASSELGTGGTPLHFGNGTRLTVT.

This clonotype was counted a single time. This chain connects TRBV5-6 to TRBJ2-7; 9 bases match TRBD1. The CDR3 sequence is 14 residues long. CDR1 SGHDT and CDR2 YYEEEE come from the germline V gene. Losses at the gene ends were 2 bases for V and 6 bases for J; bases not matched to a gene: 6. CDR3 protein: CASSFGTGYGEQYF. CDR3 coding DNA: TGTGCCAGCAGCTTCGGGACAGGGTATGGCGAGCAGTACTTC.

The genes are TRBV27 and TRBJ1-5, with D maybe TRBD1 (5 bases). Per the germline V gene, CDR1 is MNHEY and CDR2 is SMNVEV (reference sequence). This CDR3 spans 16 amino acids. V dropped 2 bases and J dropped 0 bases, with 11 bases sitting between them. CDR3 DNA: TGTGCCAGCAGTTTAATAGGTGGGGGTAGCAATCAGCCCCAGCATTTT. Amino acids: CASSLIGGGSNQPQHF.

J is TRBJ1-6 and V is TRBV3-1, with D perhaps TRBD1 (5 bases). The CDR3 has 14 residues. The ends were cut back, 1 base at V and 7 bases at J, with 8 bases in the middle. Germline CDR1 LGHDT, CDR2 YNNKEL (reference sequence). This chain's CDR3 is CASSQVEGNSPLHF. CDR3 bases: TGTGCCAGCAGCCAAGTAGAGGGGAATTCACCCCTCCACTTT.

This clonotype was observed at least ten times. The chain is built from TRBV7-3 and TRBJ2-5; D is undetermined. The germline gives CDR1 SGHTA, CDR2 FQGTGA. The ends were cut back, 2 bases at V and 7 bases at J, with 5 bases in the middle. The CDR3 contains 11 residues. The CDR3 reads CASSLDGTQYF. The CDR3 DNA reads TGTGCCAGCAGCTTAGACGGGACCCAGTACTTC. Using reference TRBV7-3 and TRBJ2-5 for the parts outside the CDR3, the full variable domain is GAGVSQTPSNKVTEKGKYVELRCDPISGHTALYWYRQSLGQGPEFLIYFQGTGAADDSGLPNDRFFAVRPEGSVSTLKIQRTERGDSAVYLCASSLDGTQYFGPGTRLLVL.

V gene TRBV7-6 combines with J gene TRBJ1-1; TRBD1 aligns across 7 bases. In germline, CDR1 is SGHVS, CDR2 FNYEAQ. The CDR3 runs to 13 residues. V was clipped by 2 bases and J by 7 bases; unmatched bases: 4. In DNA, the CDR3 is TGTGCCAGCAGCTTACAGGGGGGATATGAAGCTTTCTTT. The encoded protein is CASSLQGGYEAFF. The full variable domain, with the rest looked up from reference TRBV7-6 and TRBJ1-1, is GAGVSQSPRYKVTKRGQDVALRCDPISGHVSLYWYRQALGQGPEFLTYFNYEAQQDKSGLPNDRFSAERPEGSISTLTIQRTEQRDSAMYRCASSLQGGYEAFFGQGTRLTVV.

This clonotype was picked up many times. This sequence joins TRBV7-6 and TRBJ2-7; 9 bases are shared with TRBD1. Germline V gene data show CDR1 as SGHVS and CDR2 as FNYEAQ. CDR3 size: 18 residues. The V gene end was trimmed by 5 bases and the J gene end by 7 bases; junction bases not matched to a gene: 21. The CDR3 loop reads CASSPEIGPGQGLREQYF. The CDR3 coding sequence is TGTGCCAGCAGCCCAGAAATAGGGCCGGGACAGGGCCTACGGGAGCAGTACTTC.

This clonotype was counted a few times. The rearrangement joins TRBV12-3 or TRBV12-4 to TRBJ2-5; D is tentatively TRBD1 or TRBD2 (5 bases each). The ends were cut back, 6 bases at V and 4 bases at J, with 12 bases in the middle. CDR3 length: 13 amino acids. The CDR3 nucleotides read TGTGCCAGCAGCCCGGGGCCTTTAGAGACCCAGTACTTC. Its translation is CASSPGPLETQYF.

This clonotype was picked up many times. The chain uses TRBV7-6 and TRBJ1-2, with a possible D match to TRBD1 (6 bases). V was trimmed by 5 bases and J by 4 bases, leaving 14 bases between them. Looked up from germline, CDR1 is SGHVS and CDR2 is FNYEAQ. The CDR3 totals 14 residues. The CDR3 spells CASSERDTGYGYTF. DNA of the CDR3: TGTGCCAGCAGCGAACGGGACACCGGCTATGGCTACACCTTC.

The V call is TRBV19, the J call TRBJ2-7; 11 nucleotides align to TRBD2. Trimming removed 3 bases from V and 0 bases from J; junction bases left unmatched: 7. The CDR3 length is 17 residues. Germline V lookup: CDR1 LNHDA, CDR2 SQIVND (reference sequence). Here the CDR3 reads CASSIGRLAGSSYEQYF. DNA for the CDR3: TGTGCCAGTAGTATCGGACGACTAGCGGGGAGCTCCTACGAGCAGTACTTC.

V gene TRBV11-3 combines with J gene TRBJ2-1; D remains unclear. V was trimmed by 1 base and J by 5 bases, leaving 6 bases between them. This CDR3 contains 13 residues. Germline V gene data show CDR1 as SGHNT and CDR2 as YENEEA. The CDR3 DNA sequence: TGTGCCAGCAGCTTAGCCAAGAACAATGAGCAGTTCTTC. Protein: CASSLAKNNEQFF.

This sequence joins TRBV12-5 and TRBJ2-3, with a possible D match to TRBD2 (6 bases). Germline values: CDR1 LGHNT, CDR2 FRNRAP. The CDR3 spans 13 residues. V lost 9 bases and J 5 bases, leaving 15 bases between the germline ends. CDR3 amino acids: CASSAGGIDTQYF. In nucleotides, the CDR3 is TGTGCTAGCTCCGCCGGGGGTATAGATACGCAGTATTTT. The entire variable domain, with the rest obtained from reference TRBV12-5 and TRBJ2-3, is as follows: DARVTQTPRHKVTEMGQEVTMRCQPILGHNTVFWYRQTMMQGLELLAYFRNRAPLDDSGMPKDRFSAEMPDATLATLKIQPSEPRDSAVYFCASSAGGIDTQYFGPGTRLTVL.

CDR3 region: CASSFRPGMGTGELFF. CDR3 bases: TGTGCCAGCAGCTTTCGACCGGGGATGGGCACCGGGGAGCTGTTTTTT. V gene TRBV6-1 combines with J gene TRBJ2-2; D might be TRBD2 (5 bases). The CDR3 totals 16 residues. From germline, CDR1 is MNHNS and CDR2 SASEGT. V was trimmed by 6 bases and J by 4 bases, leaving 18 bases between them.

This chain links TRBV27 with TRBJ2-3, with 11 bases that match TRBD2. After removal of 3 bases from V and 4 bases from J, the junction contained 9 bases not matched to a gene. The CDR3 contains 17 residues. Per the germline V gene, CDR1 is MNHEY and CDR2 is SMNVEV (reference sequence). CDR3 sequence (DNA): TGTGCCAGCAGTTTCATCACTAGCGGGGGTTTCGCAGATACGCAGTATTTT. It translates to CASSFITSGGFADTQYF.

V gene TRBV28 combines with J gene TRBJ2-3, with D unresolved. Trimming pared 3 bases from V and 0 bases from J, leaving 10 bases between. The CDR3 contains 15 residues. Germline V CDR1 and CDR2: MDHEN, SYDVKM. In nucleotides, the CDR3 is TGTGCCAGCAGTTTGGACGACCTCAGCACAGATACGCAGTATTTT. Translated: CASSLDDLSTDTQYF.

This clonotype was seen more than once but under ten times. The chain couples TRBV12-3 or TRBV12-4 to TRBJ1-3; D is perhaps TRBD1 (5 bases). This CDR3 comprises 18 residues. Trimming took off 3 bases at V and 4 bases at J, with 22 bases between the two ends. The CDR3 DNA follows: TGTGCCAGCAGTTTCGGATGGGGCGACAGTTCCTCGGGAAACACCATATATTTT. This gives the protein CASSFGWGDSSSGNTIYF.

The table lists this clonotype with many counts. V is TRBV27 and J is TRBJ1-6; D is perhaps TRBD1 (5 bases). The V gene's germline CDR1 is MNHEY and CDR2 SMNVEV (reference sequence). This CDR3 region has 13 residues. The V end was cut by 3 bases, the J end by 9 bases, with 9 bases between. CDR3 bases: TGTGCCAGCAGTTTTGGGGGGAGTTCACCCCTCCACTTT. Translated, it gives CASSFGGSSPLHF.

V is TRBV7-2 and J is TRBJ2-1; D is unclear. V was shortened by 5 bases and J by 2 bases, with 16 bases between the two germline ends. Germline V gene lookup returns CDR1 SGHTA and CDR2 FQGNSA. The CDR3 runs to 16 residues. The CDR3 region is CASSLDIGRTYNEQFF. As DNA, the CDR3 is TGTGCCAGCAGCCTTGATATAGGACGGACCTACAATGAGCAGTTCTTC.

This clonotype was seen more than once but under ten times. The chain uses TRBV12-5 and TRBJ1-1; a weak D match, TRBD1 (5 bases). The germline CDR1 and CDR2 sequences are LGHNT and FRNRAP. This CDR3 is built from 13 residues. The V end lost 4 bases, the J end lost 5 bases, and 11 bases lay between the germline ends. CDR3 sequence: CASGSPGMTEAFF. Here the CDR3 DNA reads TGTGCTAGTGGTTCACCAGGGATGACTGAAGCTTTCTTT.

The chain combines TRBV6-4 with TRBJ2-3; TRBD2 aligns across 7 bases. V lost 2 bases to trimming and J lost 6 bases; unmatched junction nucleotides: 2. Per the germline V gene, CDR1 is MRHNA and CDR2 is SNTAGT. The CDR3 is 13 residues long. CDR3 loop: CASSDVGGDTQYF. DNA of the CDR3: TGTGCCAGCAGTGACGTGGGGGGGGATACGCAGTATTTT.